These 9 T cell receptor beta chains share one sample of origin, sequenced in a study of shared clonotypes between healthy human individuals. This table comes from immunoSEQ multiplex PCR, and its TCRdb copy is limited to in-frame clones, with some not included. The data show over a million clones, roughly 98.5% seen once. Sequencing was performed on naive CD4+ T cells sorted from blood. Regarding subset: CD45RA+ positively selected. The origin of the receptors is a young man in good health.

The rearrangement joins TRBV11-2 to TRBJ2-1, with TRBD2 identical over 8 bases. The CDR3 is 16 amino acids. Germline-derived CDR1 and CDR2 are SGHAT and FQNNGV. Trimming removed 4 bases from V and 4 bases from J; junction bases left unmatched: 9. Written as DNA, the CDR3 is TGTGCCAGCAGCTCGACTGCTAGCGGGCAATACAATGAGCAGTTCTTC. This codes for CASSSTASGQYNEQFF.

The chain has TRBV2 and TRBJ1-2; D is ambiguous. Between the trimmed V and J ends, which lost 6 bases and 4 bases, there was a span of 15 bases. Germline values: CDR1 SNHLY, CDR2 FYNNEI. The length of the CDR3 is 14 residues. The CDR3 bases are TGTGCCAGCAGCTGGGAGCCAGCGAGCTATGGCTACACCTTC. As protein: CASSWEPASYGYTF.

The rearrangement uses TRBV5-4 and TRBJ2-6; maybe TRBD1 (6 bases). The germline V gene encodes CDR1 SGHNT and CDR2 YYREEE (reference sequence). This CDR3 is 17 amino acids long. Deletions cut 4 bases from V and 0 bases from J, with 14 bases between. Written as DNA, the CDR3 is TGTGCCAGCAGCACCAAGACAGGCCACTCTGGGGCCAACGTCCTGACTTTC. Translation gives CASSTKTGHSGANVLTF.

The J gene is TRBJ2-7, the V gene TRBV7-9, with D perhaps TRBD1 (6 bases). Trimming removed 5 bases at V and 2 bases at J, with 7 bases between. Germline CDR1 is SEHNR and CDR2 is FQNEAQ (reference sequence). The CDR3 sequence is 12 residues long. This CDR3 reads CASSRDTYEQYF. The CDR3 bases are TGTGCCAGCAGCCGGGACACCTACGAGCAGTACTTC. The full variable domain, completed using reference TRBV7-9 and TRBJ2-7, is DTGVSQNPRHKITKRGQNVTFRCDPISEHNRLYWYRQTLGQGPEFLTYFQNEAQLEKSRLLSDRFSAERPKGSFSTLEIQRTEQGDSAMYLCASSRDTYEQYFGPGTRLTVT.

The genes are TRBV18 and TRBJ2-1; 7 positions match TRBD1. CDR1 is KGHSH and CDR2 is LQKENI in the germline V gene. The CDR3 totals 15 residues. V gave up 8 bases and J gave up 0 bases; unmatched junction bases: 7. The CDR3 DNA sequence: TGTGCCAGCGCCTCAGACAGGGACTCCTACAATGAGCAGTTCTTC. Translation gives CASASDRDSYNEQFF.

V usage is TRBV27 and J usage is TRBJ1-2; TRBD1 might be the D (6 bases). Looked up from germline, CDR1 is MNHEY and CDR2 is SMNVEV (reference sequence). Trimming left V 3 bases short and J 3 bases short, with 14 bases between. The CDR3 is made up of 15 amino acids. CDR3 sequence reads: CASSLSSDRYYGYTF. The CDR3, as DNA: TGTGCCAGCAGTTTGTCTTCGGACAGATACTATGGCTACACCTTC.

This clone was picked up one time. The CDR3 reads CASSPYGVAGGPGTGELFF. CDR3 sequence (DNA): TGTGCCAGCAGCCCTTACGGGGTAGCGGGAGGGCCCGGCACCGGGGAGCTGTTTTTT. The gene calls are TRBV9 and TRBJ2-2; TRBD2 matches 11 bases. The germline CDR1 and CDR2 sequences are SGDLS and YYNGEE. V lost 4 bases and J lost 4; bases outside the gene matches: 15. CDR3 length: 19 residues. The full variable domain, its missing parts supplied by reference TRBV9 and TRBJ2-2, is DSGVTQTPKHLITATGQRVTLRCSPRSGDLSVYWYQQSLDQGLQFLIQYYNGEERAKGNILERFSAQQFPDLHSELNLSSLELGDSALYFCASSPYGVAGGPGTGELFFGEGSRLTVL.

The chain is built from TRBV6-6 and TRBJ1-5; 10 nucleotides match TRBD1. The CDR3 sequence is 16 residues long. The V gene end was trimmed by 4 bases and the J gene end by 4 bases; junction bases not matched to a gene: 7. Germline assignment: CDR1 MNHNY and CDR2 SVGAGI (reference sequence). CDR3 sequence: CASSSLDRGVNQPQHF. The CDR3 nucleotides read TGTGCCAGCAGTTCCCTGGACAGGGGGGTTAATCAGCCCCAGCATTTT.

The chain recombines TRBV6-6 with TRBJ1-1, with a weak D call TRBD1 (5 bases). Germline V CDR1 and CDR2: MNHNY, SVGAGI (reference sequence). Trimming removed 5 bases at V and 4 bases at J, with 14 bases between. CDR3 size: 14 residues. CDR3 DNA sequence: TGTGCCAGCAGTCCACCGGGGGAGACCACTGAAGCTTTCTTT. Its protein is CASSPPGETTEAFF.